These 21 T cell receptor beta chains were sequenced from one sample in a study of blood T cell repertoires in COVID-19. Sequencing was performed with immunoSEQ multiplex PCR; in TCRdb, only in-frame clones are kept and a portion is missing. The sample contains more than 50,000 clones, 80% to 95% of which appear only once. Sequenced: peripheral blood. These receptors were taken from a human donor with active COVID-19. The donor label of this sample is uncertain.

This rearrangement joins TRBV6-5 to TRBJ2-7; D might be TRBD1 (6 bases). Per germline, CDR1 MNHEY and CDR2 SVGAGI. V lost 0 bases and J lost 1, with 13 bases in between. The CDR3 totals 16 residues. The chain's CDR3 is CASSYSRDRSSYEQYV. The CDR3 DNA reads as TGTGCCAGCAGTTACTCACGCGACAGGTCATCCTACGAGCAGTACGTC.

This chain uses TRBV18 with TRBJ2-1; 8 nucleotides line up with TRBD1. V lost 2 bases and J lost 5; bases outside the gene matches: 2. This CDR3 spans 14 amino acids. Germline V CDR1 and CDR2: KGHSH, LQKENI. CDR3 sequence: CASSPGTGDNEQFF. CDR3 in DNA: TGTGCCAGCTCACCAGGGACAGGCGACAATGAGCAGTTCTTC.

This clone has a handful of counts. The gene calls are TRBV10-3 and TRBJ1-1, with D possibly being TRBD1 (5 bases). CDR3 length: 14 amino acids. Germline V CDR1 and CDR2: ENHRY, SYGVKD. The V and J ends lost 8 bases and 1 base respectively, with 14 bases between them. The DNA of the CDR3 is TGTGCCATCCAGGAAGGGGATCAGAACACTGAAGCTTTCTTT. As protein: CAIQEGDQNTEAFF.

CDR3 in DNA: TGCAGCGTCTCCCGGCAGGGCCCTAACTATGGCTACACCTTC. Protein product: CSVSRQGPNYGYTF. The genes are TRBV29-1 and TRBJ1-2; D might be TRBD1 (5 bases). The CDR3 covers 14 residues. The germline CDR1 and CDR2 sequences are SQVTM and ANQGSEA. Trimming pared 6 bases from V and 0 bases from J, leaving 14 bases between.

This clone has more than one count but fewer than ten. The V gene is TRBV5-1, the J gene TRBJ2-7, with D perhaps matching TRBD2 (5 bases). This CDR3 is built from 14 residues. The germline V gene has CDR1 SGHRS and CDR2 YFSETQ. V dropped 4 bases and J dropped 5 bases, with 16 bases sitting between them. For the CDR3, the DNA is TGCGCCAGCAGCCTAGGCGACTCCGGGAACGAGCAGTACGTC. Protein product: CASSLGDSGNEQYV.

The chain joins TRBV11-2 to TRBJ2-2, with 12 nucleotides matching TRBD2. With V trimmed by 5 bases and J by 1 base, 8 bases remained unmatched. From germline, CDR1 is SGHAT and CDR2 FQNNGV. This CDR3 has 18 residues. CDR3 coding DNA: TGTGCCAGCAGCCCGAGGACTAGCGGGAAAGGGAACACCGGGGAGCTGTTTTTT. Translating it yields CASSPRTSGKGNTGELFF.

V is TRBV2 and J is TRBJ2-7, with TRBD1 matching over 7 bases. Trimming cost V 6 bases and J 1 base; bases outside gene matches: 3. Germline lookup yields CDR1 SNHLY and CDR2 FYNNEI. The CDR3 extends over 13 amino acids. CDR3 protein: CASSRGQSYEQYV. The CDR3 coding sequence is TGTGCCAGCAGCCGGGGACAGTCCTACGAGCAGTACGTC.

CDR3 nucleotide sequence: TGCAGCGTCACCCGGGACAGGGTCCCCTTCGAGCAGTACTTC. Translating gives CSVTRDRVPFEQYF. The V gene is TRBV29-1, the J gene TRBJ2-7, with 9 bases fitting TRBD1. J gave up 6 bases and V 6 bases, and 12 bases lay outside the gene matches. The V gene's germline CDR1 is SQVTM and CDR2 ANQGSEA. The CDR3 consists of 14 residues.

This chain uses TRBV7-8 with TRBJ1-5; D is unresolved. V was pared by 4 bases and J by 1 base, with 8 bases between. The CDR3 length is 14 residues. Germline CDR1 and CDR2: SGHVS and FQNEAQ. The CDR3 loop is CASSSGRSNQPQHF. DNA for the CDR3: TGTGCCAGCAGCTCCGGCAGGAGCAATCAGCCCCAGCATTTT.

This rearrangement joins TRBV24-1 to TRBJ1-2; TRBD1 aligns across 9 bases. The V gene end was trimmed by 4 bases and the J gene end by 7 bases; junction bases not matched to a gene: 3. CDR1 and CDR2 from the germline V gene are KGHDR and SFDVKD. The CDR3 is 13 amino acids. This chain's CDR3 is CATSDSDRGGYTF. In DNA form, the CDR3 reads TGTGCCACCAGTGACTCGGACAGGGGTGGCTACACCTTC.

The genes are TRBV3-1 (or the pseudogene TRBV3-2) and TRBJ2-3, with 12 bases matching TRBD2. V was pared by 5 bases and J by 1 base, with 4 bases of the junction left unmatched. The germline V gene has CDR1 LGHDT and CDR2 YNNKEL (reference sequence). This CDR3 region has 16 residues. The CDR3 region is CASSGWTSGGTDTQYF. CDR3 sequence (DNA): TGTGCCAGCAGCGGCTGGACTAGCGGGGGCACAGATACGCAGTATTTT.

The rearrangement uses TRBV29-1 and TRBJ2-6, with D unclear. Trimming took 6 bases from V and 2 from J, leaving 8 bases between them. The CDR3 consists of 13 residues. Germline CDR1 is SQVTM and CDR2 is ANQGSEA. In DNA, the CDR3 is TGCAGCGTCCGAGGAACTGGGGCCAACGTCCTGACTTTC. Amino acids: CSVRGTGANVLTF.

V is TRBV5-1 and J is TRBJ1-1; tentatively, D is TRBD1 (5 bases). The CDR3 is 15 amino acids. V was pared by 4 bases and J by 0 bases, with 13 bases between. Germline CDR1 is SGHRS and CDR2 is YFSETQ. The CDR3 here is CASSLRQFMNTEAFF. The CDR3 DNA follows: TGCGCCAGCAGCCTACGACAGTTCATGAACACTGAAGCTTTCTTT.

The V gene is TRBV11-2, the J gene TRBJ2-7; D might be TRBD1 (5 bases). Trimming shortened V by 4 bases and J by 7 bases, and 17 bases separated the two germline ends. This CDR3 has 14 amino acids. The germline gives CDR1 SGHAT, CDR2 FQNNGV. The CDR3 coding sequence is TGTGCCAGCAGCTCTATACGACAGAACGGGGAGCAGTACTTC. Protein product: CASSSIRQNGEQYF. The whole variable domain, remainder taken from reference TRBV11-2 and TRBJ2-7, is EAGVAQSPRYKIIEKRQSVAFWCNPISGHATLYWYQQILGQGPKLLIQFQNNGVVDDSQLPKDRFSAERLKGVDSTLKIQPAKLEDSAVYLCASSSIRQNGEQYFGPGTRLTVT.

The chain carries TRBV25-1 and TRBJ1-2, with TRBD1 as a possible D gene (5 bases). Germline CDR1 reads MGHDK; CDR2 reads SYGVNS. The length of the CDR3 is 14 residues. V was shortened by 5 bases and J by 3 bases, with 13 bases between the two germline ends. The CDR3 is CASSPPGGDYGYTF. The CDR3, as DNA: TGTGCCAGCAGTCCACCCGGGGGGGACTATGGCTACACCTTC.

The chain employs TRBV19 and TRBJ1-1; tentatively, D is TRBD1 (5 bases). The germline gives CDR1 LNHDA, CDR2 SQIVND (reference sequence). The CDR3 extends over 16 amino acids. V was shortened by 6 bases and J by 4 bases, with 21 bases between the two germline ends. In DNA form, the CDR3 reads TGTGCCAGTAGCCCTTCATTAGGGGCCCGACCCACTGAAGCTTTCTTT. Amino acids: CASSPSLGARPTEAFF. Full variable domain (remainder filled in from reference TRBV19 and TRBJ1-1): DGGITQSPKYLFRKEGQNVTLSCEQNLNHDAMYWYRQDPGQGLRLIYYSQIVNDFQKGDIAEGYSVSREKKESFPLTVTSAQKNPTAFYLCASSPSLGARPTEAFFGQGTRLTVV.

This sequence joins TRBV6-1 and TRBJ2-4; D is perhaps TRBD1 (5 bases). V gave up 3 bases and J gave up 9 bases, with 15 bases separating them. The CDR3 is 14 amino acids. The germline V gene has CDR1 MNHNS and CDR2 SASEGT. The CDR3 loop reads CASSDRIRTSIQYF. Written as DNA, the CDR3 is TGTGCCAGCAGTGACCGCATCAGGACAAGCATTCAGTACTTC.

Regarding this clone: This sample also contains other DNA sequences that code for the same CDR3. The V call is TRBV7-9, the J call TRBJ2-7, with a weak D call TRBD2 (5 bases). The germline CDR1 and CDR2 sequences are SEHNR and FQNEAQ (reference sequence). Trimming stripped 4 bases from V and 1 base from J, with 8 bases between. The CDR3 is made up of 13 amino acids. The CDR3 protein is CASSSRGSYEQYV. The CDR3 region has the DNA TGTGCCAGCAGCTCACGGGGTTCCTACGAGCAGTACGTC.

V usage is TRBV7-8 and J usage is TRBJ2-1; D remains unclear. From germline, CDR1 is SGHVS and CDR2 FQNEAQ. V was shortened by 1 base and J by 1 base, with 11 bases between the two germline ends. This CDR3 comprises 16 residues. CDR3 region: CASSLVPPVSYNEQFF. For the CDR3, the DNA is TGTGCCAGCAGCTTAGTCCCCCCCGTTTCCTACAATGAGCAGTTCTTC.

The chain recombines TRBV6-1 with TRBJ2-2; possibly TRBD2 for D (6 bases). V was shortened by 0 bases and J by 2 bases, with 7 bases between the two germline ends. The CDR3 contains 15 residues. Per germline, CDR1 MNHNS and CDR2 SASEGT. The CDR3 DNA sequence: TGTGCCAGCAGTGAAGCGGAGGGAAACACCGGGGAGCTGTTTTTT. This encodes CASSEAEGNTGELFF.

This chain uses TRBV12-3 or TRBV12-4 with TRBJ1-6, with D unclear. The CDR3 covers 13 residues. V lost 5 bases and J lost 9, with 11 bases in between. The CDR3, as DNA: TGTGCCAGCAGTACCCACGAGGGTTCACCCCTCCACTTT. Translated: CASSTHEGSPLHF.